This is a list of T cell receptor beta chains from one sample in a study of blood T cells in healthy people across ages. Via MiXCR, TCRdb re-called the 5' RACE reads, giving one row per CDR3 protein. The sample gives roughly 700,000 distinct CDR3 sequences, about a third of which show up once; about 16% is in the top ten. Sequencing was carried out using blood. The receptors shown here come from a woman older than 75 in good health. Each CDR3 is given with its conserved first and last residue. The order of the fields is V gene, clone size, J gene, D gene, CDR3 protein, CDR3 DNA. The D gene is left open where the match is weak. Expanded clones are given a class, and other clones once, few, many or no size at all.

V gene: TRBV5-6; clone size: many; J gene: TRBJ2-1; D gene: -; CDR3 protein: CASSLLVGLSYNEQFF; CDR3 DNA: TGTGCCAGCAGCTTGTTGGTAGGACTATCCTACAATGAGCAGTTCTTC
V gene: TRBV9; clone size: many; J gene: TRBJ2-7; D gene: -; CDR3 protein: CASSAGAGGEQYF; CDR3 DNA: TGTGCCAGCAGCGCCGGGGCTGGGGGCGAGCAGTACTTC
V gene: TRBV12-3/TRBV12-4; clone size: many; J gene: TRBJ1-2; D gene: -; CDR3 protein: CASSEQGWDGYTF; CDR3 DNA: TGTGCCAGCAGTGAACAGGGTTGGGATGGCTACACCTTC
V gene: TRBV7-8; clone size: -; J gene: TRBJ2-7; D gene: -; CDR3 protein: CASSLGSPQAGYEQYF; CDR3 DNA: TGTGCCAGCAGCTTAGGATCCCCCCAAGCCGGCTACGAGCAGTACTTC
V gene: TRBV28; clone size: many; J gene: TRBJ2-7; D gene: TRBD1; CDR3 protein: CASRGQGGYEQYF; CDR3 DNA: TGTGCCAGCAGAGGACAGGGCGGTTACGAGCAGTACTTC
V gene: TRBV7-9; clone size: many; J gene: TRBJ2-1; D gene: TRBD1; CDR3 protein: CASSERDRGNSYNEQFF; CDR3 DNA: TGTGCCAGCAGCGAAAGGGACAGGGGGAACTCCTACAATGAGCAGTTCTTC
V gene: TRBV4-1; clone size: few; J gene: TRBJ2-5; D gene: TRBD2; CDR3 protein: CASSQEPLAGPHNEQYF; CDR3 DNA: TGCGCCAGCAGCCAAGAGCCACTAGCGGGGCCCCACAATGAGCAGTACTTC
V gene: TRBV6-5; clone size: many; J gene: TRBJ1-4; D gene: TRBD1; CDR3 protein: CASSAGTDEKLFF; CDR3 DNA: TGTGCCAGCAGTGCCGGGACAGATGAAAAACTGTTTTTT
V gene: TRBV7-9; clone size: many; J gene: TRBJ1-1; D gene: -; CDR3 protein: CASSFMTGARDEAFF; CDR3 DNA: TGTGCCAGCAGCTTTATGACCGGGGCCAGGGATGAAGCTTTCTTT
V gene: TRBV5-1; clone size: many; J gene: TRBJ2-3; D gene: TRBD1; CDR3 protein: CASSYETGGGTDTQYF; CDR3 DNA: TGCGCCAGCAGCTACGAGACAGGGGGGGGAACAGATACGCAGTATTTT
V gene: TRBV10-3; clone size: -; J gene: TRBJ2-7; D gene: TRBD2; CDR3 protein: CAISGASGGAGEQYF; CDR3 DNA: TGTGCCATCAGTGGGGCTAGCGGGGGGGCCGGTGAGCAGTACTTC
V gene: TRBV9; clone size: -; J gene: TRBJ2-3; D gene: TRBD1; CDR3 protein: CTSSVRQGGDTQYF; CDR3 DNA: TGTACCAGCAGCGTTCGACAGGGTGGCGATACGCAGTATTTT
V gene: TRBV2; clone size: many; J gene: TRBJ2-1; D gene: TRBD2; CDR3 protein: CASSEWGGGNSEQFF; CDR3 DNA: TGTGCCAGCAGTGAGTGGGGGGGAGGAAACAGTGAGCAGTTCTTC
V gene: TRBV7-2; clone size: many; J gene: TRBJ2-7; D gene: TRBD1; CDR3 protein: CASSLGAGTGRNEQYF; CDR3 DNA: TGTGCCAGCAGCTTAGGGGCCGGGACAGGGCGAAACGAGCAGTACTTC
V gene: TRBV7-2; clone size: -; J gene: TRBJ2-1; D gene: -; CDR3 protein: CASSLPRGAYNEQFF; CDR3 DNA: TGTGCCAGCAGCTTACCGAGGGGGGCCTACAATGAGCAGTTCTTC
V gene: TRBV7-9; clone size: -; J gene: TRBJ2-3; D gene: TRBD2; CDR3 protein: CASTPRGGGSTDTQYF; CDR3 DNA: TGTGCCAGCACCCCCCGCGGCGGGGGAAGCACAGATACGCAGTATTTT
V gene: TRBV20-1; clone size: once; J gene: TRBJ2-1; D gene: TRBD2; CDR3 protein: CSAREEASGRAFYNEQFF; CDR3 DNA: TGCAGTGCTAGAGAGGAGGCTAGCGGGAGGGCTTTTTACAATGAGCAGTTCTTC
V gene: TRBV15; clone size: -; J gene: TRBJ2-1; D gene: -; CDR3 protein: CATSRPPDGLRRNYNEQFF; CDR3 DNA: TGTGCCACCAGCAGACCTCCCGACGGGCTCCGCCGAAATTACAATGAGCAGTTCTTC
V gene: TRBV11-2; clone size: many; J gene: TRBJ2-7; D gene: TRBD1; CDR3 protein: CASSKDRVIDEQYF; CDR3 DNA: TGTGCCAGCAGCAAAGACAGGGTAATTGACGAGCAGTACTTC
V gene: TRBV9; clone size: many; J gene: TRBJ2-7; D gene: -; CDR3 protein: CASSPTPGTPGRDEQYF; CDR3 DNA: TGTGCCAGCAGCCCGACCCCCGGGACACCCGGCCGGGACGAGCAGTACTTC
V gene: TRBV29-1; clone size: -; J gene: TRBJ2-5; D gene: -; CDR3 protein: CRATGMGTQYF; CDR3 DNA: TGCAGAGCTACAGGGATGGGGACCCAGTACTTC
V gene: TRBV20-1; clone size: many; J gene: TRBJ2-7; D gene: TRBD1; CDR3 protein: CSARKGAGEGEQYF; CDR3 DNA: TGCAGTGCTAGAAAGGGGGCAGGCGAGGGGGAGCAGTACTTC
V gene: TRBV3-1; clone size: -; J gene: TRBJ2-3; D gene: -; CDR3 protein: CASSPARGRVTDTQYF; CDR3 DNA: TGTGCCAGCAGCCCTGCGCGGGGCAGGGTCACAGATACGCAGTATTTT
V gene: TRBV9; clone size: -; J gene: TRBJ1-4; D gene: -; CDR3 protein: CASSAGGGLNEKLFF; CDR3 DNA: TGTGCCAGCAGCGCTGGGGGGGGCTTGAATGAAAAACTGTTTTTT
V gene: TRBV6-5; clone size: few; J gene: TRBJ2-1; D gene: TRBD1; CDR3 protein: CASSPQTGPNEQFF; CDR3 DNA: TGTGCCAGCAGTCCACAGACAGGGCCCAATGAGCAGTTCTTC
V gene: TRBV6-5; clone size: -; J gene: TRBJ2-7; D gene: -; CDR3 protein: CASMTGQSSYEQYF; CDR3 DNA: TGTGCCAGCATGACAGGTCAGAGCTCCTACGAGCAGTACTTC
V gene: TRBV20-1; clone size: -; J gene: TRBJ2-1; D gene: TRBD2; CDR3 protein: CSAKGLVKGNEQFF; CDR3 DNA: TGCAGTGCTAAAGGACTAGTTAAAGGCAATGAGCAGTTCTTC
V gene: TRBV7-9; clone size: many; J gene: TRBJ2-7; D gene: TRBD2; CDR3 protein: CASSWGLAGVYEQYF; CDR3 DNA: TGTGCCAGCAGCTGGGGACTAGCGGGGGTATACGAGCAGTACTTC
V gene: TRBV27; clone size: -; J gene: TRBJ1-2; D gene: -; CDR3 protein: CASSPSILHGYTF; CDR3 DNA: TGTGCCAGCAGCCCCTCGATCCTACATGGCTACACCTTC